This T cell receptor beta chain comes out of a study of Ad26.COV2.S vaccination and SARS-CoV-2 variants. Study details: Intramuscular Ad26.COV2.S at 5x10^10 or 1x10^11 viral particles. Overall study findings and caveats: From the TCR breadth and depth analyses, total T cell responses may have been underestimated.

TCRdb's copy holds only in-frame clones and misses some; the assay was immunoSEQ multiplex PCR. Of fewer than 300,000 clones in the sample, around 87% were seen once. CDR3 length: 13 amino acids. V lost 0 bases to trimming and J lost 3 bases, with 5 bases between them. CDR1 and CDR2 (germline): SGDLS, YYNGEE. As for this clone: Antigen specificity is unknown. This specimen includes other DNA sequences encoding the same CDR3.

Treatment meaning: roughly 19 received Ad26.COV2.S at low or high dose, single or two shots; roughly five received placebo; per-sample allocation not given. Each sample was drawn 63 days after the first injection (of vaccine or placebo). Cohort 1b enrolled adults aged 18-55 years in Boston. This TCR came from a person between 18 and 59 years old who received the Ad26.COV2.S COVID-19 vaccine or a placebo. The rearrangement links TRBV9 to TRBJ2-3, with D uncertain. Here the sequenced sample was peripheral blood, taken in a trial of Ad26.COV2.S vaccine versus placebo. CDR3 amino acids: CASSVGGTDTQYF. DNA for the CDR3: TGTGCCAGCAGCGTAGGGGGTACAGATACGCAGTATTTT.